One and the same sample provided the 9 T cell receptor beta chains below, sequenced in a study of siplizumab effects on memory and regulatory T cells. The protocol was immunoSEQ multiplex PCR, while the TCRdb copy is restricted to in-frame clones and leaves out a portion. The sample carries around 65,000 clones, around three quarters recorded once. Material for sequencing was memory CD4+ T cells sorted from blood. These receptor sequences come from a human donor in good health.

The chain recombines TRBV28 with TRBJ1-2; D uncertain. Trimming left V 4 bases short and J 0 bases short, with 15 bases between. The CDR3 is made up of 16 amino acids. Germline CDR1 and CDR2: MDHEN and SYDVKM. CDR3 protein: CASSSLTLPANYGYTF. Written as DNA, the CDR3 is TGTGCCAGCAGTTCCTTGACCCTGCCAGCTAACTATGGCTACACCTTC.

The V call is TRBV18, the J call TRBJ2-1, with 7 bases matching TRBD2. This CDR3 contains 15 residues. Germline V CDR1 and CDR2: KGHSH, LQKENI. V dropped 4 bases and J dropped 0; count of bases not matched to a gene: 3. The CDR3 nucleotides are TGTGCCAGCTCACTTAGCGGGTCCTCCTACAATGAGCAGTTCTTC. Its protein product is CASSLSGSSYNEQFF.

Comment on this clone: One end of the junction does not line up with germline, which may come from a read error. The CDR3 DNA sequence: TGTGCCAGCAGCGACTCACCCGCGGACAGGTCTCTCTTCGTCTCTGGAAACACCATATATTTT. Its translation is CASSDSPADRSLFVSGNTIYF. The rearrangement joins TRBV6-4 to TRBJ1-3; 7 bases map to TRBD1. The germline V gene has CDR1 MRHNA and CDR2 SNTAGT. The CDR3 covers 21 residues.

The chain couples TRBV30 to TRBJ1-5; D possibly corresponds to TRBD1 (5 bases). The CDR3 covers 15 residues. V was clipped by 2 bases and J by 1 base, with 12 bases between them. The germline CDR1 and CDR2 sequences are GTSNPN and SVGIG (reference sequence). CDR3 nucleotide sequence: TGTGCCTGGAGTTTAACCGGGACCAGCAATCAGCCCCAGCATTTT. It is translated as CAWSLTGTSNQPQHF.

The chain combines TRBV19 with TRBJ2-7, with D perhaps TRBD1 or TRBD2 (6 bases each). Germline CDR1 LNHDA, CDR2 SQIVND (reference sequence). There are 14 residues in the CDR3. V was pared by 7 bases and J by 0 bases, with 13 bases between. The DNA of the CDR3 is TGTGCCAGTAATGGGGGGCCCAGCTCCTACGAGCAGTACTTC. It yields the protein CASNGGPSSYEQYF.

V is TRBV19 and J is TRBJ2-3; D not certain. Trimming took 2 bases from V and 4 from J, leaving 22 bases between them. Germline V gene sequence: CDR1 LNHDA, CDR2 SQIVND (reference sequence). CDR3 size: 18 residues. This CDR3 is CASSISSLGAGQADTQYF. CDR3 in DNA: TGTGCCAGTAGTATATCTTCATTGGGCGCCGGGCAGGCAGATACGCAGTATTTT.

This clone was counted at least ten times. This chain joins TRBV5-1 and TRBJ2-7; D remains ambiguous. Looked up from germline, CDR1 is SGHRS and CDR2 is YFSETQ. The CDR3 has 12 amino acids. V lost 0 bases, J lost 4 bases, and 5 bases lay in between. CDR3 in amino acids: CASSLVPYEQYF. The CDR3 DNA is TGCGCCAGCAGCTTGGTGCCTTACGAGCAGTACTTC.

CDR3 in DNA: TGTGCCAGCAGCCGACTTCCGGGACAGCTCACAGATACGCAGTATTTT. Translating gives CASSRLPGQLTDTQYF. V is TRBV7-2 and J is TRBJ2-3; TRBD1 matches 7 bases. The CDR3 extends over 16 amino acids. Trimming removed 5 bases from V and 2 bases from J; junction bases left unmatched: 10. Germline V gene lookup returns CDR1 SGHTA and CDR2 FQGNSA. Full variable domain (rest looked up from reference TRBV7-2 and TRBJ2-3): GAGVSQSPSNKVTEKGKDVELRCDPISGHTALYWYRQSLGQGLEFLIYFQGNSAPDKSGLPSDRFSAERTGGSVSTLTIQRTQQEDSAVYLCASSRLPGQLTDTQYFGPGTRLTVL.

CDR3 DNA sequence: TGTGCCAGCAGCTTACCCGGTAACAATGAGCAGTTCTTC. It encodes CASSLPGNNEQFF. The chain has TRBV11-1 and TRBJ2-1, with D unclear. The CDR3 extends over 13 amino acids. CDR1 and CDR2 from the germline V gene are SGHAT and FQDESV (reference sequence). Trimming stripped 2 bases from V and 5 bases from J, with 7 bases between.